Shown below are 26 T cell receptor beta chains from a single sample sequenced in a study of blood T cell repertoires in COVID-19. The method was immunoSEQ multiplex PCR; TCRdb's version includes in-frame clones alone and lacks a portion of them. The profile shows about 180,000 clones, approximately 86% of them singletons. Sequenced material: peripheral blood. The source is a man aged 55 to 70 with COVID-19, enrolled during active disease.

The chain is built from TRBV4-3 and TRBJ2-3; 9 bases map to TRBD2. The germline gives CDR1 LGHNA, CDR2 YSLEER. CDR3 length: 16 amino acids. Losses at the gene ends were 0 bases for V and 3 bases for J; bases not matched to a gene: 4. CDR3 bases: TGCGCCAGCAGCCAAGATCCGAGCGGGGGGACAGATACGCAGTATTTT. This encodes CASSQDPSGGTDTQYF.

The V and J genes are TRBV27 and TRBJ1-1, with a possible D match to TRBD1 (6 bases). CDR1 and CDR2 from the germline V gene are MNHEY and SMNVEV (reference sequence). Between the trimmed V and J ends, which lost 2 bases and 0 bases, there was a span of 10 bases. This CDR3 is built from 15 residues. The CDR3 reads CASSLQGLMNTEAFF. CDR3 DNA: TGTGCCAGCAGTTTACAGGGGCTAATGAACACTGAAGCTTTCTTT.

The chain links TRBV27 to TRBJ1-1; TRBD1 might be the D (6 bases). V lost 2 bases, J lost 1 base, and 14 bases lay in between. The CDR3 is made up of 16 amino acids. Germline CDR1 reads MNHEY; CDR2 reads SMNVEV (reference sequence). CDR3: CASSLIPRTENTEAFF. CDR3 DNA sequence: TGTGCCAGCAGTTTAATCCCCCGGACAGAGAACACTGAAGCTTTCTTT.

The chain links TRBV4-3 to TRBJ1-2; 8 positions match TRBD1. The V segment lost 2 bases and the J segment 2 bases; nucleotides outside the gene matches: 7. There are 16 residues in the CDR3. Germline values: CDR1 LGHNA, CDR2 YSLEER. CDR3 amino acids: CASSQQGAGRNYGYTF. The CDR3 nucleotides read TGCGCCAGCAGCCAACAGGGGGCCGGGAGGAACTATGGCTACACCTTC.

J is TRBJ2-7 and V is TRBV25-1; 7 nucleotides match TRBD1. The germline V gene has CDR1 MGHDK and CDR2 SYGVNS. J lost 5 bases, V lost 5 bases, and 6 bases had no gene match. The CDR3 runs to 13 residues. CDR3 amino acids: CASSRPDRDEQYF. In DNA, the CDR3 is TGTGCCAGCAGTCGCCCCGACAGGGACGAGCAGTACTTC.

The rearrangement links TRBV19 to TRBJ1-1; D gene uncertain. This CDR3 region has 14 residues. V lost 5 bases, J lost 11 bases, and 21 bases lay in between. Germline loops: CDR1 LNHDA, CDR2 SQIVND (reference sequence). Here the CDR3 reads CASSPNPGTSGAFF. The CDR3 nucleotides are TGTGCCAGTAGTCCAAATCCAGGTACATCAGGCGCTTTCTTT.

The chain carries TRBV27 and TRBJ1-1; D may be TRBD1 (5 bases). Germline lookup yields CDR1 MNHEY and CDR2 SMNVEV (reference sequence). The CDR3 length is 13 residues. The V end was cut by 4 bases, the J end by 0 bases, with 6 bases between. CDR3: CASSWGVNTEAFF. The CDR3 DNA is TGTGCCAGCAGTTGGGGGGTGAACACTGAAGCTTTCTTT.

The rearrangement joins TRBV19 to TRBJ1-3; weak D call: TRBD1 (6 bases). This CDR3 has 15 residues. Germline lookup yields CDR1 LNHDA and CDR2 SQIVND (reference sequence). V gave up 6 bases and J gave up 0 bases, with 12 bases separating them. CDR3 DNA: TGTGCCAGTAGGAGGACAGCGAGCTCTGGAAACACCATATATTTT. It encodes CASRRTASSGNTIYF.

This clone appeared a single time. V is TRBV7-6 and J is TRBJ2-1; D might be TRBD1 (5 bases). This CDR3 spans 15 amino acids. The V gene's germline CDR1 is SGHVS and CDR2 FNYEAQ. Trimming shortened V by 1 base and J by 7 bases, and 14 bases separated the two germline ends. The CDR3 bases are TGTGCCAGCAGCTTAGGCCAGGGTTTTAGGAATGAGCAGTTCTTC. This translates into CASSLGQGFRNEQFF.

This clone was observed once. The rearrangement joins TRBV2 to TRBJ1-2, with TRBD1 matching 8 bases. The CDR3 runs 15 residues. J gave up 7 bases and V 2 bases, and 9 bases lay outside the gene matches. In germline, CDR1 is SNHLY, CDR2 FYNNEI. CDR3 residues: CASSELRQGASGYTF. As DNA, the CDR3 is TGTGCCAGCAGTGAACTTCGTCAGGGGGCAAGTGGCTACACCTTC.

The chain couples TRBV5-1 to TRBJ2-1; D is possibly TRBD2 (5 bases). V was pared by 4 bases and J by 10 bases, with 12 bases between. This CDR3 has 12 amino acids. Germline loops: CDR1 SGHRS, CDR2 YFSETQ. The CDR3 DNA sequence: TGCGCCAGCAGCGTCGGCGGGCCCGAGCAGTTCTTC. As protein: CASSVGGPEQFF.

This chain joins TRBV7-2 and TRBJ1-5; no definite D call. CDR3 size: 13 residues. Germline-derived CDR1 and CDR2 are SGHTA and FQGNSA. Trimming took off 2 bases at V and 7 bases at J, with 9 bases between the two ends. CDR3 protein: CASSLLGGQPQHF. The DNA of the CDR3 is TGTGCCAGCAGCTTACTCGGCGGACAGCCCCAGCATTTT. Using reference TRBV7-2 and TRBJ1-5 for the parts outside the CDR3, the full variable domain is GAGVSQSPSNKVTEKGKDVELRCDPISGHTALYWYRQSLGQGLEFLIYFQGNSAPDKSGLPSDRFSAERTGGSVSTLTIQRTQQEDSAVYLCASSLLGGQPQHFGDGTRLSIL.

J is TRBJ1-6 and V is TRBV3-1 (or the pseudogene TRBV3-2), with a tentative D call TRBD1 (6 bases). V lost 1 base, J lost 10 bases, and 11 bases lay in between. CDR1 LGHDT and CDR2 YNNKEL come from the germline V gene (reference sequence). This CDR3 is built from 14 residues. The CDR3 DNA follows: TGTGCCAGCAGCCAAGGTGTGGGGGCCTCACCCCTCCACTTT. Its protein is CASSQGVGASPLHF.

This chain connects TRBV27 to TRBJ1-2; TRBD1 agrees at 7 bases. This CDR3 spans 17 amino acids. V dropped 5 bases and J dropped 4; count of bases not matched to a gene: 16. The germline CDR1 and CDR2 sequences are MNHEY and SMNVEV (reference sequence). The CDR3 region has the DNA TGTGCCAGCAGTCCCCGGCTTGGACAGGCGATTCCCTATGGCTACACCTTC. It is translated as CASSPRLGQAIPYGYTF.

The chain has TRBV5-6 and TRBJ1-3; tentative D call: TRBD1 (5 bases). CDR3 length equals 15 residues. Germline values: CDR1 SGHDT, CDR2 YYEEEE. Trimming cost V 2 bases and J 0 bases, with 9 bases left between them. The CDR3 spells CASSFGGVSGNTIYF. The CDR3 DNA reads TGTGCCAGCAGCTTCGGGGGAGTCTCTGGAAACACCATATATTTT.

The genes are TRBV24-1 and TRBJ2-1, with D maybe TRBD2 (6 bases). The germline V gene encodes CDR1 KGHDR and CDR2 SFDVKD. Trimming stripped 6 bases from V and 6 bases from J, with 20 bases between. CDR3 length: 16 residues. The DNA of the CDR3 is TGTGCCACCAGTCTAAAGGGCGGGGCTCCCGCCAATGAGCAGTTCTTC. Its protein is CATSLKGGAPANEQFF.

J is TRBJ1-4 and V is TRBV2; D might be TRBD1 (5 bases). CDR3 length equals 14 residues. Trimming removed 6 bases from V and 4 bases from J, with 12 bases in between. Per germline, CDR1 SNHLY and CDR2 FYNNEI. CDR3 protein: CASRRGELNEKLFF. CDR3 bases: TGTGCCAGCAGGCGGGGGGAGCTTAATGAAAAACTGTTTTTT.

The V call is TRBV6-5, the J call TRBJ1-1; no reliable D call. CDR3 length: 14 amino acids. Trimming left V 7 bases short and J 1 base short, with 13 bases between. CDR1 and CDR2 from the germline V gene are MNHEY and SVGAGI. The CDR3 region has the DNA TGTGCCAGCACCCGACTTCCGGCGAACACTGAAGCTTTCTTT. As protein: CASTRLPANTEAFF.

V gene TRBV19 combines with J gene TRBJ1-2; D is perhaps TRBD1 (5 bases). This CDR3 contains 14 residues. Looked up from germline, CDR1 is LNHDA and CDR2 is SQIVND (reference sequence). Trimming took off 5 bases at V and 5 bases at J, with 15 bases between the two ends. DNA for the CDR3: TGTGCCAGTAGTGTCGGACATGCGACGTATGGCTACACCTTC. It yields the protein CASSVGHATYGYTF.

The J gene is TRBJ2-1, the V gene TRBV7-3, with 9 positions matching TRBD1. Trimming removed 0 bases from V and 4 bases from J; junction bases left unmatched: 4. Looked up from germline, CDR1 is SGHTA and CDR2 is FQGTGA. The CDR3 sequence is 16 residues long. CDR3 sequence (DNA): TGTGCCAGCAGCTTAACCGCCGGGACAGGGTACAATGAGCAGTTCTTC. Residues: CASSLTAGTGYNEQFF.

The J gene is TRBJ2-1, the V gene TRBV5-1; TRBD2 agrees at 7 bases. CDR1 is SGHRS, CDR2 YFSETQ, per germline. The CDR3 is 16 amino acids. The V and J ends lost 0 bases and 2 bases, in that order; junction bases with no gene match: 5. CDR3 sequence (DNA): TGCGCCAGCAGCTTGGGTGGCGGGAGTGCCTACAATGAGCAGTTCTTC. Residues: CASSLGGGSAYNEQFF.

This chain uses TRBV19 with TRBJ1-1; D perhaps matches TRBD1 (5 bases). This CDR3 region has 14 residues. Trimming stripped 6 bases from V and 1 base from J, with 12 bases between. The germline gives CDR1 LNHDA, CDR2 SQIVND (reference sequence). The CDR3 DNA sequence: TGTGCCAGTAGCCAACAGGTGAGGAACACTGAAGCTTTCTTT. Amino acid sequence: CASSQQVRNTEAFF. Using reference TRBV19 and TRBJ1-1 for the parts outside the CDR3, the full variable domain is DGGITQSPKYLFRKEGQNVTLSCEQNLNHDAMYWYRQDPGQGLRLIYYSQIVNDFQKGDIAEGYSVSREKKESFPLTVTSAQKNPTAFYLCASSQQVRNTEAFFGQGTRLTVV.

The chain has TRBV9 and TRBJ1-1; tentative D call: TRBD1 (5 bases). The CDR3 extends over 15 amino acids. V lost 0 bases and J 2 bases, leaving 11 bases between the germline ends. Germline CDR1 is SGDLS and CDR2 is YYNGEE. In DNA form, the CDR3 reads TGTGCCAGCAGCGTAGTATCCAGGGCAAACACTGAAGCTTTCTTT. Its translation: CASSVVSRANTEAFF.

The chain employs TRBV13 and TRBJ2-2, with 7 bases that match TRBD1. V shed 5 bases, J shed 6 bases, and the junction held 6 bases outside the gene matches. The CDR3 covers 14 residues. The germline CDR1 and CDR2 sequences are PRHDT and FYEKMQ (reference sequence). This chain's CDR3 is CASSPAQGAGELFF. The CDR3 nucleotides read TGTGCCAGCAGCCCCGCTCAGGGGGCCGGGGAGCTGTTTTTT.

V and J are TRBV12-3 or TRBV12-4 and TRBJ1-2, with TRBD1 matching over 9 bases. Trimming removed 8 bases from V and 4 bases from J; junction bases left unmatched: 5. This CDR3 contains 13 residues. The CDR3 spells CASRTTGGYGYTF. Here the CDR3 DNA reads TGTGCCAGCCGCACGACAGGGGGCTATGGCTACACCTTC.

About this clone: The same CDR3 arises from other DNA sequences in this sample as well. The rearrangement joins TRBV6-5 to TRBJ2-3; 8 positions agree with TRBD1. In germline, CDR1 is MNHEY, CDR2 SVGAGI. CDR3 length: 15 amino acids. The ends lost 5 bases at V and 1 base at J; junction bases unmatched: 5. The CDR3 protein is CASSTPGQGTDTQYF. The DNA of the CDR3 is TGTGCCAGCAGTACTCCGGGACAGGGCACAGATACGCAGTATTTT.